This entry lists 9 T cell receptor beta chains sequenced from one sample in a study of blood T cell repertoires in COVID-19. This table comes from immunoSEQ multiplex PCR, and its TCRdb copy is limited to in-frame clones, with some not included. Among fewer than 350,000 clones listed, 90% were seen once. Sequenced input: PBMCs or T cells enriched from blood (not recorded which). Source of these receptors: a young woman with acute COVID-19.

Here the CDR3 reads CASSLRLAGGRQYF. CDR3 coding DNA: TGTGCCAGCAGTCTCAGGCTAGCGGGAGGCCGACAGTACTTC. The chain links TRBV28 to TRBJ2-7; TRBD2 agrees at 11 bases. The junction had 10 bases not matched to a gene; V was cut back by 5 bases and J by 10 bases. There are 14 residues in the CDR3. Germline lookup yields CDR1 MDHEN and CDR2 SYDVKM.

This clone was seen only once. This chain joins TRBV15 and TRBJ1-5; TRBD1 aligns across 7 bases. This CDR3 is built from 14 residues. V trimming: 2 bases; J trimming: 7 bases; junction bases outside the gene matches: 5. CDR1 and CDR2 from the germline V gene are LNHNV and YYDKDF (reference sequence). CDR3 sequence (DNA): TGTGCCACCAGCAGAAAACAGGGGTGGCAGCCCCAGCATTTT. This codes for CATSRKQGWQPQHF.

As to this clone: This specimen includes other DNA sequences encoding the same CDR3. The V gene is TRBV7-9, the J gene TRBJ2-7, with D possibly TRBD2 on 5 matching bases. Germline lookup yields CDR1 SEHNR and CDR2 FQNEAQ (reference sequence). The germline V and J ends were trimmed by 1 base and 1 base, with 8 bases remaining between them. This CDR3 is built from 14 residues. For the CDR3, the DNA is TGTGCCAGCAGCTTAGAGGGCGGGTCCTACGAGCAGTACTTC. It yields the protein CASSLEGGSYEQYF.

The V gene is TRBV4-2, the J gene TRBJ1-6, with D perhaps TRBD1 (5 bases). The CDR3 consists of 16 residues. Trimming shortened V by 0 bases and J by 7 bases, and 13 bases separated the two germline ends. Germline assignment: CDR1 LGHNA and CDR2 YNFKEQ. CDR3 region: CASSQDRTGENSPLHF. As DNA, the CDR3 is TGTGCCAGCAGCCAAGATCGTACAGGCGAAAATTCACCCCTCCACTTT.

The chain joins TRBV19 to TRBJ1-4; tentatively, D is TRBD1 (5 bases). Germline CDR1 and CDR2: LNHDA and SQIVND (reference sequence). Trimming took off 4 bases at V and 2 bases at J, with 11 bases between the two ends. The CDR3 totals 15 residues. The CDR3 sequence is CASSNVAGTNEKLFF. The CDR3 coding sequence is TGTGCCAGTAGTAACGTGGCAGGGACTAATGAAAAACTGTTTTTT.

A single count supports this clone. The chain is built from TRBV2 and TRBJ1-3; D perhaps matches TRBD1 (5 bases). In germline, CDR1 is SNHLY, CDR2 FYNNEI. Trimming left V 8 bases short and J 0 bases short, with 8 bases between. The CDR3 extends over 13 amino acids. The CDR3 sequence is CASQDTSGNTIYF. CDR3 DNA sequence: TGTGCCAGCCAGGACACCTCTGGAAACACCATATATTTT. The whole variable domain, filled in from reference TRBV2 and TRBJ1-3, reads EPEVTQTPSHQVTQMGQEVILRCVPISNHLYFYWYRQILGQKVEFLVSFYNNEISEKSEIFDDQFSVERPDGSNFTLKIRSTKLEDSAMYFCASQDTSGNTIYFGEGSWLTVV.

J is TRBJ2-7 and V is TRBV10-3; tentative D call: TRBD2 (6 bases). Trimming removed 4 bases from V and 2 bases from J, with 18 bases in between. The germline CDR1 and CDR2 sequences are ENHRY and SYGVKD. This CDR3 is 16 amino acids long. DNA of the CDR3: TGTGCCATCAGTGCCGGTAGTATCGGGAGCGCCTACGAGCAGTACTTC. It codes for CAISAGSIGSAYEQYF.

The chain joins TRBV6-4 to TRBJ2-7; 13 nucleotides agree with TRBD2. Germline V lookup: CDR1 MRHNA, CDR2 SNTAGT. The CDR3 has 19 residues. Unmatched junction bases numbered 11, after V lost 0 bases and J lost 3 bases. The DNA of the CDR3 is TGTGCCAGCAGTGACTCGGAAACTAGCGGGAGGGGCTCTCTCTACGAGCAGTACTTC. Translating gives CASSDSETSGRGSLYEQYF.

The chain carries TRBV11-2 and TRBJ2-7; 9 bases fit TRBD1. From germline, CDR1 is SGHAT and CDR2 FQNNGV. Trimming took 5 bases from V and 3 from J; bases not matched to a gene: 5. The CDR3 is 14 residues long. CDR3 DNA: TGTGCCAGCAGCATTGCGACAGGGGGCTACGAGCAGTACTTC. Protein product: CASSIATGGYEQYF.